This T cell receptor (beta chain) was documented in a study of PD-1 blockade in classical Hodgkin lymphoma. Looking at the study overall: It was nivolumab at 3 mg/kg, given intravenously every 2 weeks, that patients received.

The data were produced by immunoSEQ multiplex PCR, yet TCRdb's version contains in-frame clones alone and is incomplete. The sample gives about 150,000 clones, nearly 80% of which show up once; roughly 10% is in the top ten. V lost 6 bases to trimming and J lost 3 bases, with 8 bases between them. CDR1 MNHEY and CDR2 SMNVEV come from the germline V gene (reference sequence). This CDR3 has 12 residues. Patients all relapsed after autologous stem cell transplantation, and there was variation in brentuximab vedotin exposure. J is TRBJ1-2 and V is TRBV27, with unresolved D. The clonotype was recovered from a human donor with classical Hodgkin lymphoma. The sequenced sample was peripheral blood mononuclear cells (PBMCs), obtained before the second cycle of nivolumab. The CDR3, as DNA: TGTGCCAGCAGAGGGTGGGACTATGGCTACACCTTC. Protein product: CASRGWDYGYTF.